Here is one TCR beta chain with its context. Its specificity is unknown. The CDR3 covers 14 residues. V shed 5 bases, J shed 2 bases, and the junction held 4 bases outside the gene matches. Germline-derived CDR1 and CDR2 are SGHRS and YFSETQ. Using immunoSEQ multiplex PCR, the repertoire was profiled, and TCRdb retains in-frame clones only, with some absent. Among roughly 73,000 clones listed, about nine tenths were seen once. This entry comes from a study of graft-versus-host responses after intestinal transplantation. The receptor comes from a human donor who was the organ donor for an intestinal transplant. The rearrangement joins TRBV5-1 to TRBJ2-7; 10 bases fit TRBD1. Sequencing was performed on unstimulated CD8+ T cells sorted from spleen or lymph node cells, taken before transplant. CDR3 bases: TGCGCCAGCAGGCCCGGGACAGGGGCCTACGAGCAGTACTTC. This codes for CASRPGTGAYEQYF.